This is a list of T cell receptor beta chains from one sample in a study of regulatory T cells in long-lasting Graves disease. TCRdb itself ran the multiplex PCR reads through MiXCR, one entry per CDR3 protein. The sample gives a few hundred thousand distinct CDR3 sequences, around 15% of which show up once; 20% to 25% is in the top ten. The same data also went into a second study, on T cells in Graves' hyperthyroidism and ophthalmopathy.

The source was peripheral blood mononuclear cells (PBMCs), collected at new diagnosis, from a patient treated with antithyroid drugs. The origin of the receptors is a woman in her late teens or twenties with Graves disease. CDR3s include the opening cysteine and the closing phenylalanine or tryptophan. The order of the fields is J gene, V gene, clone size, D gene, CDR3 protein, CDR3 DNA. The D gene is left open where the match is weak. Where a row states a size, it is once, few, many or the class of an expanded clone; other rows omit it.

TRBJ2-2 TRBV12-3/TRBV12-4 many - CASRGSGNTGELFF TGTGCCAGCAGGGGTAGCGGAAACACCGGGGAGCTGTTTTTT
TRBJ2-7 TRBV30 - TRBD2 CAWTLAGGPYEQYF TGTGCCTGGACCCTAGCGGGGGGGCCTTACGAGCAGTACTTC
TRBJ2-7 TRBV11-2 many TRBD2 CASSLRLAGTSSYEQYF TGTGCCAGCAGCTTAAGACTAGCGGGGACCAGCTCCTACGAGCAGTACTTC
TRBJ2-1 TRBV18 few TRBD2 CASSPWLGDYPSYNEQFF TGTGCCAGCTCACCATGGTTGGGGGACTATCCTTCCTACAATGAGCAGTTCTTC
TRBJ2-5 TRBV24-1 many - CATSDFVGPRETQYF TGTGCCACCAGTGATTTCGTGGGGCCTAGGGAGACCCAGTACTTC
TRBJ2-3 TRBV12-3/TRBV12-4 many TRBD2 CASSSTHRLAGDQYGDTQYF TGTGCCAGCAGTTCTACACATCGACTAGCGGGAGACCAGTATGGAGATACGCAGTATTTT
TRBJ2-5 TRBV15 many TRBD2 CATSTRRGGVETQYF TGTGCCACCAGCACTAGGCGGGGGGGAGTGGAGACCCAGTACTTC
TRBJ2-6 TRBV29-1 few TRBD1 CSVEGRGGAYSGANVLTF TGCAGCGTTGAGGGCAGAGGGGGCGCTTACTCTGGGGCCAACGTCCTGACTTTC
TRBJ2-3 TRBV28 many - CASSVASTDTQYF TGCGCCAGCAGTGTTGCTAGCACAGATACGCAGTATTTT
TRBJ2-1 TRBV20-1 many - CSADLSSWSSYNEQFF TGCAGTGCCGATCTATCTAGCTGGAGCTCCTACAATGAGCAGTTCTTC
TRBJ1-2 TRBV6-2/TRBV6-3 - - CASSVSDRHVGYTF TGTGCCAGCAGTGTGTCTGACAGACACGTTGGCTACACCTTC
TRBJ2-7 TRBV28 few TRBD1 CASSVSRDRGGEQYF TGTGCCAGCAGTGTTTCTCGGGACAGGGGAGGCGAGCAGTACTTC
TRBJ1-1 TRBV30 many - CAWKSGLRTEAFF TGTGCCTGGAAATCAGGGCTGCGCACTGAAGCTTTCTTT
TRBJ2-6 TRBV2 few TRBD1 CASRTDRGHGANVLTF TGTGCCAGCAGAACGGACAGGGGCCATGGGGCCAACGTCCTGACTTTC
TRBJ2-1 TRBV3-1 many - CASSHKLAGEQFF TGTGCCAGCAGCCACAAACTAGCAGGGGAGCAGTTCTTC
TRBJ2-7 TRBV7-2 - - CASSPPPGGYEQYF TGTGCCAGCAGCCCACCTCCCGGCGGCTACGAGCAGTACTTC
TRBJ1-2 TRBV7-9 many - CASSYSGQHYGYTF TGTGCCAGCAGCTACAGTGGACAGCACTATGGCTACACCTTC
TRBJ1-1 TRBV27 many - CASTSRTEAFF TGTGCCAGCACCTCTCGCACTGAAGCTTTCTTT
TRBJ2-1 TRBV20-1 few TRBD1 CSATPAGQGVNEQFF TGCAGTGCTACCCCGGCCGGACAGGGTGTTAATGAGCAGTTCTTC
TRBJ1-1 TRBV5-1 - TRBD1 CASRIGTGTEAFF TGCGCCAGCAGGATTGGGACAGGTACTGAAGCTTTCTTT
TRBJ2-3 TRBV18 many - CASSPPTSPTDTQYF TGTGCCAGCTCACCGCCGACTAGTCCCACAGATACGCAGTATTTT
TRBJ2-2 TRBV13 many - CASSLRQPNTGELFF TGTGCCAGCAGCCTTCGGCAGCCCAACACCGGGGAGCTGTTTTTT
TRBJ2-1 TRBV19 - - CASSVSRDHSYNEQFF TGTGCCAGTAGTGTATCACGGGACCACTCCTACAATGAGCAGTTCTTC
TRBJ1-2 TRBV18 - TRBD1 CASSPTGTGGSTLNYGYTF TGTGCCAGCTCACCAACGGGCACAGGGGGCTCCACGCTAAACTATGGCTACACCTTC
TRBJ1-5 TRBV20-1 many - CSAREGTHNQPQHF TGCAGTGCTAGAGAGGGTACCCACAATCAGCCCCAGCATTTT
TRBJ2-3 TRBV6-1 many - CASSEEAGGSDTQYF TGTGCCAGCAGTGAAGAGGCAGGGGGGTCAGATACGCAGTATTTT
TRBJ2-2 TRBV5-1 many - CASSSGRANTGELFF TGCGCCAGCAGCTCCGGACGCGCGAACACCGGGGAGCTGTTTTTT
TRBJ1-5 TRBV12-3/TRBV12-4 many - CASRVGTYSNQPQHF TGTGCCAGCCGCGTGGGGACTTATAGCAATCAGCCCCAGCATTTT
TRBJ2-7 TRBV15 - TRBD2 CATRRAGWGLPSYEQYF TGTGCCACCCGGCGAGCGGGTTGGGGACTACCCTCCTACGAGCAGTACTTC
TRBJ1-1 TRBV2 many - CASRRDGNTEAFF TGTGCCAGCCGCAGGGACGGTAACACTGAAGCTTTCTTT
TRBJ2-7 TRBV5-5 - - CASSLGTGQTSYEQYF TGTGCCAGCAGCTTGGGGACGGGCCAGACTTCCTACGAGCAGTACTTC
TRBJ2-3 TRBV28 many TRBD2 CASSHPTSGRGGDTQYF TGTGCCAGCAGTCACCCGACTAGCGGGAGGGGAGGAGATACGCAGTATTTT